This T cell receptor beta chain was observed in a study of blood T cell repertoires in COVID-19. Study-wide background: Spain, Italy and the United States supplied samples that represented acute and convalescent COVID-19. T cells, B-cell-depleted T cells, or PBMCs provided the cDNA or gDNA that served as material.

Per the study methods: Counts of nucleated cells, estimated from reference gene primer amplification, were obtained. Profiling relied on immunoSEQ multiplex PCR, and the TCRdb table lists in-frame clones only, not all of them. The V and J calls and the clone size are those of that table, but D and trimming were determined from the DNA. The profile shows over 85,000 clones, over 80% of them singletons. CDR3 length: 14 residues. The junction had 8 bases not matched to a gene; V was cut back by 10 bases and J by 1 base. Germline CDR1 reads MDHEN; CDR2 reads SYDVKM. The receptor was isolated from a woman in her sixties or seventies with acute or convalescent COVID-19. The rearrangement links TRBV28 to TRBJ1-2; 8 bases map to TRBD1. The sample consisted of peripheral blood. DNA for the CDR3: TGTGCCACCTTGACAGGGGCTTTTAACTATGGCTACACCTTC. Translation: CATLTGAFNYGYTF.